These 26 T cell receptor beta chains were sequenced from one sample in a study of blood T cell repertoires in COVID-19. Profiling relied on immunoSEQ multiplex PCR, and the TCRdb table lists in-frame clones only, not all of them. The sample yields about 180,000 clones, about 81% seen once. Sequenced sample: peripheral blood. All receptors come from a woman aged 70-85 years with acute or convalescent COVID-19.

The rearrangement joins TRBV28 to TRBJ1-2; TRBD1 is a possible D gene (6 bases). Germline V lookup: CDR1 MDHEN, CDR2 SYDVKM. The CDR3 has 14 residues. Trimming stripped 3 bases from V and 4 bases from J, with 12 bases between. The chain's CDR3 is CASSFTGILYGYTF. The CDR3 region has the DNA TGTGCCAGCAGTTTTACAGGGATCCTCTATGGCTACACCTTC.

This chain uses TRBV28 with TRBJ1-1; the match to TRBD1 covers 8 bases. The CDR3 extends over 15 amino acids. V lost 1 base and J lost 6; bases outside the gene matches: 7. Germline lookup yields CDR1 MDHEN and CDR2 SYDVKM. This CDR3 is CASSLFQGAFAEAFF. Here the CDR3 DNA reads TGTGCCAGCAGTTTATTTCAGGGGGCCTTTGCTGAAGCTTTCTTT.

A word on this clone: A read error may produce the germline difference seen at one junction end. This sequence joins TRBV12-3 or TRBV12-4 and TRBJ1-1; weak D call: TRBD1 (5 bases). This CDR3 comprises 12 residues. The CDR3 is CASSLGGTTRTF. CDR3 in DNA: TGTGCCAGCAGTTTAGGGGGGACTACGAGGACCTTT.

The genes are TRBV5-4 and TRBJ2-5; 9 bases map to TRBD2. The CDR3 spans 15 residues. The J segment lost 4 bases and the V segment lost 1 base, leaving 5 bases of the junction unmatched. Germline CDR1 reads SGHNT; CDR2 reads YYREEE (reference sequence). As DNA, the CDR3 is TGTGCCAGCAGCTTGAGGCTAGCGGGAAGAGAGACCCAGTACTTC. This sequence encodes CASSLRLAGRETQYF.

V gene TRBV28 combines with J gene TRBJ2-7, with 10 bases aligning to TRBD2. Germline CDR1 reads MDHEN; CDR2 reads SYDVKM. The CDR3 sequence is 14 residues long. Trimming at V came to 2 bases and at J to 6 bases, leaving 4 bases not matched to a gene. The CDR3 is CASSLLAGDFEQYF. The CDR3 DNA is TGTGCCAGCAGTTTACTAGCGGGAGATTTCGAGCAGTACTTC.

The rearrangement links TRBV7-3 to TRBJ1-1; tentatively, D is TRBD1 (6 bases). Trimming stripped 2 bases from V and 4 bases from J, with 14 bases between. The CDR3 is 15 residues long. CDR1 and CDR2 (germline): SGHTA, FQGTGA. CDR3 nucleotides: TGTGCCAGCAGCTTACGGGCAGGGGCCGCCACTGAAGCTTTCTTT. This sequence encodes CASSLRAGAATEAFF.

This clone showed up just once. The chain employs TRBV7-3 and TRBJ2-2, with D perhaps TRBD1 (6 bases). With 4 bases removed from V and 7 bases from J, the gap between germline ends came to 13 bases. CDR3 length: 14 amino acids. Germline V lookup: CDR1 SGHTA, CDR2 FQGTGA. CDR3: CASSSTGFVGELFF. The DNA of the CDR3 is TGTGCCAGCAGCTCCACAGGGTTCGTCGGGGAGCTGTTTTTT.

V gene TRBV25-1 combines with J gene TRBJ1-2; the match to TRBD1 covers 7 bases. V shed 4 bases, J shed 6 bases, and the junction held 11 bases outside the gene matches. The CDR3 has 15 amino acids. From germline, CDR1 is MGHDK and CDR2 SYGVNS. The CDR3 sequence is CASSVAGGIVDGYTF. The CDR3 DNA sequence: TGTGCCAGCAGTGTCGCAGGGGGAATTGTGGATGGCTACACCTTC.

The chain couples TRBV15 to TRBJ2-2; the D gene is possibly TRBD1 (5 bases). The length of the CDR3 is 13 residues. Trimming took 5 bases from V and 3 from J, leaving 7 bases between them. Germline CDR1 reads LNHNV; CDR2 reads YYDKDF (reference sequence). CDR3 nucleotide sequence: TGTGCCACCAGCCTCAGGGACACCGGGGAGCTGTTTTTT. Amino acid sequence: CATSLRDTGELFF.

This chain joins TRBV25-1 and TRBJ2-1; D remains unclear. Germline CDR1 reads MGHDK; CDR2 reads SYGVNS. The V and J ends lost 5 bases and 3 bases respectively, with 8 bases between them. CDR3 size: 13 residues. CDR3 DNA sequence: TGTGCCAGCAGTTACTCCTACTACAATGAGCAGTTCTTC. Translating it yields CASSYSYYNEQFF.

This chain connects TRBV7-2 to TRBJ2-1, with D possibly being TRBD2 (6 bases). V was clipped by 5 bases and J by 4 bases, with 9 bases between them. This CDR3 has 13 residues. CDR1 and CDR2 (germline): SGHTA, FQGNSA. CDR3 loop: CASSRGVYNEQFF. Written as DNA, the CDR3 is TGTGCCAGCAGCCGCGGGGTTTACAATGAGCAGTTCTTC.

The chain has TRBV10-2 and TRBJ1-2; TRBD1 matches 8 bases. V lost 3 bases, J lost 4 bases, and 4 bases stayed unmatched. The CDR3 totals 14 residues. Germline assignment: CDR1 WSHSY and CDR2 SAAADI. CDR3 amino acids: CASSEDRGFYGYTF. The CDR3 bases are TGCGCCAGCAGTGAAGACAGGGGCTTCTATGGCTACACCTTC.

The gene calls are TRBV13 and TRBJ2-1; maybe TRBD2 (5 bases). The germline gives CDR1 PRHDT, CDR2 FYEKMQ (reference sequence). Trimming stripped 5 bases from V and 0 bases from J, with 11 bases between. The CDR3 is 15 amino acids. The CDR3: CASSPSLLSYNEQFF. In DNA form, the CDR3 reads TGTGCCAGCAGCCCTAGCCTTCTCTCCTACAATGAGCAGTTCTTC. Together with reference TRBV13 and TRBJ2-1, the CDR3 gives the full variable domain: AAGVIQSPRHLIKEKRETATLKCYPIPRHDTVYWYQQGPGQDPQFLISFYEKMQSDKGSIPDRFSAQQFSDYHSELNMSSLELGDSALYFCASSPSLLSYNEQFFGPGTRLTVL.

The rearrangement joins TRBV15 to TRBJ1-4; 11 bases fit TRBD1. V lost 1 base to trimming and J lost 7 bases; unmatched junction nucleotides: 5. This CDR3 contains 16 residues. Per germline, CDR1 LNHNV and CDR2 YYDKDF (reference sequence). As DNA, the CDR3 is TGTGCCACCAGCAGAGGCTCGGGGACAGGGGGTGAAAAACTGTTTTTT. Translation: CATSRGSGTGGEKLFF. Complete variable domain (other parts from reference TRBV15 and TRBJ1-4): DAMVIQNPRYQVTQFGKPVTLSCSQTLNHNVMYWYQQKSSQAPKLLFHYYDKDFNNEADTPDNFQSRRPNTSFCFLDIRSPGLGDTAMYLCATSRGSGTGGEKLFFGSGTQLSVL.

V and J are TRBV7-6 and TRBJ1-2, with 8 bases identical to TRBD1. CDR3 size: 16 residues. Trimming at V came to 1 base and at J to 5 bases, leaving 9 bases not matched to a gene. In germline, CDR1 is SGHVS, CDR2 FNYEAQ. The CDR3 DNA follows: TGTGCCAGCAGCTTAGAACCCGGACAGGGTTTGTATGGCTACACCTTC. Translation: CASSLEPGQGLYGYTF.

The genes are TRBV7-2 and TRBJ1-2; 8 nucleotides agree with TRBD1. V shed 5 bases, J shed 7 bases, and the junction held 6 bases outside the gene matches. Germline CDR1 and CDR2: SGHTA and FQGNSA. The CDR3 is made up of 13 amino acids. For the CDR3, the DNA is TGTGCCAGCAGCCCGGACAGGGTCTTTGGCTACACCTTC. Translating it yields CASSPDRVFGYTF.

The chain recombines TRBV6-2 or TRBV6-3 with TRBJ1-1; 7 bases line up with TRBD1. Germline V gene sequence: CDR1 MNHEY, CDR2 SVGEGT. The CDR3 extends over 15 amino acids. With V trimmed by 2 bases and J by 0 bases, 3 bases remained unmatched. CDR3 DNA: TGTGCCAGCAGTTACAGGGGGCGCGTGAACACTGAAGCTTTCTTT. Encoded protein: CASSYRGRVNTEAFF.

The CDR3 DNA sequence: TGTGCCAGCAGCTCGCCGGGACAGGGGACATACGAGCAGTACTTC. As protein: CASSSPGQGTYEQYF. The chain recombines TRBV7-9 with TRBJ2-7; 10 bases are a match to TRBD1. Germline CDR1 and CDR2: SEHNR and FQNEAQ (reference sequence). This CDR3 region has 15 residues. V shed 4 bases, J shed 4 bases, and the junction held 7 bases outside the gene matches. The whole variable domain, filled in from reference TRBV7-9 and TRBJ2-7, reads DTGVSQNPRHKITKRGQNVTFRCDPISEHNRLYWYRQTLGQGPEFLTYFQNEAQLEKSRLLSDRFSAERPKGSFSTLEIQRTEQGDSAMYLCASSSPGQGTYEQYFGPGTRLTVT.

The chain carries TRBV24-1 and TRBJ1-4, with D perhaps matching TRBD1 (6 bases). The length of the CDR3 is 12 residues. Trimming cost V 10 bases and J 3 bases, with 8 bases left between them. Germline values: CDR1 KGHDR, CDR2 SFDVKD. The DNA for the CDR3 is TGTGCCACTTCAGGGGCTAATGAAAAACTGTTTTTT. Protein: CATSGANEKLFF.

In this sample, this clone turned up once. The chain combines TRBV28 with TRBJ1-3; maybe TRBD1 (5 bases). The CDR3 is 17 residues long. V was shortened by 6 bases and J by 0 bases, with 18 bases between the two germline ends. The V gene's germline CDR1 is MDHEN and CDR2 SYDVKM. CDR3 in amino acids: CASSSTLTGYSGNTIYF. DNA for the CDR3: TGTGCCAGCAGCTCCACCCTTACAGGCTACTCTGGAAACACCATATATTTT.

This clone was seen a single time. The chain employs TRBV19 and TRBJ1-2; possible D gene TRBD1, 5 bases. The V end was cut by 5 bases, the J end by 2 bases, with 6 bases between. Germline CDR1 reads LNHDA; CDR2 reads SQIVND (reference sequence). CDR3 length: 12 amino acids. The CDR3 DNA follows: TGTGCCAGTAGTCGGGGGAACTATGGCTACACCTTC. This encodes CASSRGNYGYTF.

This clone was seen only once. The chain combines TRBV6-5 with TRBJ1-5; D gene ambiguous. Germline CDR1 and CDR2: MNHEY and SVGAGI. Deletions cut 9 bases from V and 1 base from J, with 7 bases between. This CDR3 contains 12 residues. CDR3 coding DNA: TGTGCCAGTGGCAGGAGCAATCAGCCCCAGCATTTT. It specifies CASGRSNQPQHF.

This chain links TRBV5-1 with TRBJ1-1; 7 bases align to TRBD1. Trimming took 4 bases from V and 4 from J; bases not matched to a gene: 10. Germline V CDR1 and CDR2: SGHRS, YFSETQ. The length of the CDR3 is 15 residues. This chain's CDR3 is CASSDYRGSGTEAFF. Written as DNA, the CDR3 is TGCGCCAGCAGCGATTACAGGGGCTCCGGCACTGAAGCTTTCTTT.

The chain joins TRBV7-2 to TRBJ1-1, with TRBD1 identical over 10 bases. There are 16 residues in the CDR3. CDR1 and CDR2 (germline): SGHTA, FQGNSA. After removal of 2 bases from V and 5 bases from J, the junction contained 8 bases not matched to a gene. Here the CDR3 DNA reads TGTGCCAGCAGCTTACGTCCGGGACAGGGGACAACTGAAGCTTTCTTT. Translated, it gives CASSLRPGQGTTEAFF.

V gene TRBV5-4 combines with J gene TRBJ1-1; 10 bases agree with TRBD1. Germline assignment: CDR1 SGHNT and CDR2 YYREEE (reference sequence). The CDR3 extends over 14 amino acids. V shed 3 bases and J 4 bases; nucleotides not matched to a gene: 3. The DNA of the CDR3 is TGTGCCAGCAGCTCCGGGACAGGGGTCACTGAAGCTTTCTTT. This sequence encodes CASSSGTGVTEAFF.

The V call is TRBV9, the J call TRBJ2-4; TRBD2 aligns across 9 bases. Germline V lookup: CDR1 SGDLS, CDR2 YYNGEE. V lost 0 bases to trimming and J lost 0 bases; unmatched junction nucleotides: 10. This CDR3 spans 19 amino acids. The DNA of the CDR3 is TGTGCCAGCAGCGTAGCTGGCGGGGGGGCGGACGTAGCCAAAAACATTCAGTACTTC. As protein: CASSVAGGGADVAKNIQYF.